This section outlines one TCR beta chain sequence together with its context. This sample is drawn from a study of control samples from healthy donors and cancer patients. Profiled with immunoSEQ multiplex PCR; TCRdb holds only in-frame clones, not every one. The table records 90,000 to 150,000 clones, about 91% of them present only once. CDR1 LNHDA and CDR2 SQIVND come from the germline V gene (reference sequence). J gave up 3 bases and V 3 bases, and 2 bases lay outside the gene matches. This CDR3 contains 13 residues. This receptor was obtained from a middle-aged man in good health. The sample taken for sequencing was blood. This chain connects TRBV19 to TRBJ2-7, with TRBD1 matching 7 bases. This chain's CDR3 is CASSIGTVYEQYF. The CDR3 DNA is TGTGCCAGTAGTATTGGGACAGTCTACGAGCAGTACTTC.